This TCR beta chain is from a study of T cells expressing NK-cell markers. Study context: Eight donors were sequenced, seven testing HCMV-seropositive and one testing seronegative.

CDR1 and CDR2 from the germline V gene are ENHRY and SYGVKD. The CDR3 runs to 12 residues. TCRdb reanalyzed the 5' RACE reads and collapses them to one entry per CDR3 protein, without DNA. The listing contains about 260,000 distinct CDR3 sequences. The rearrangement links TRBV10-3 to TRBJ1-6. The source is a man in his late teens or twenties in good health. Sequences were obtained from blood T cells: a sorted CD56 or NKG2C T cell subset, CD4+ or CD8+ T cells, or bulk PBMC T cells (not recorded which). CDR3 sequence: CAIRDLGSPLHF.